Presented here are 24 T cell receptor beta chains from one specimen sequenced in a study of T cells in Graves' hyperthyroidism and ophthalmopathy. The TCR beta CDR3 regions underwent amplification using RNA transcripts as the source. A set of HTBI primers served as the primers for a first-round RT-PCR of the TCR CDR3. TCRdb independently ran MiXCR on the multiplex PCR reads; one entry per CDR3 protein. Of roughly 200,000 distinct CDR3 sequences in the sample, about a sixth were seen once. The sequenced sample consisted of blood. Source of these receptors: a woman between 50 and 59 years old with Graves' hyperthyroidism.

There are many counts of this clonotype. One end of the junction varies from germline; a read error may be responsible. V is TRBV28 and J is TRBJ1-6; no definite D call. Per the germline V gene, CDR1 is MDHEN and CDR2 is SYDVKM. The CDR3 sequence is 14 residues long. This CDR3 reads CASGLGPEGSPLHF. The CDR3 DNA reads as TGTGCCAGCGGTTTAGGGCCCGAGGGTTCACCCCTCCACTTT.

This clonotype was counted at least ten times. This sequence joins TRBV20-1 and TRBJ2-7; D is possibly TRBD2 (6 bases). The V end lost 6 bases, the J end lost 0 bases, and 18 bases lay between the germline ends. CDR3 length: 15 amino acids. Germline loops: CDR1 DFQATT, CDR2 SNEGSKA (reference sequence). The CDR3 region has the DNA TGCAGTGCCCGATCAGGAGCGGGCCCCTCCTACGAGCAGTACTTC. This codes for CSARSGAGPSYEQYF.

The chain's CDR3 is CASSFLTAQETQYF. The CDR3 DNA reads TGTGCCAGCAGCTTTCTGACAGCTCAAGAGACCCAGTACTTC. This chain connects TRBV5-6 to TRBJ2-5; D possibly corresponds to TRBD1 (5 bases). V shed 2 bases and J shed 2 bases, with 10 bases lying between them. In germline, CDR1 is SGHDT, CDR2 YYEEEE. CDR3 size: 14 residues.

This clonotype has only a few counts. This chain links TRBV24-1 with TRBJ1-2, with a tentative D call TRBD1 (5 bases). The CDR3 covers 15 residues. CDR1 is KGHDR and CDR2 is SFDVKD in the germline V gene. V lost 7 bases and J lost 0, with 14 bases in between. CDR3 region: CATSLGGAANYGYTF. CDR3 DNA: TGTGCCACCAGCTTGGGCGGGGCAGCTAACTATGGCTACACCTTC.

This clonotype came up many times. The CDR3 DNA sequence: TGCAGCATTCGGACGGTCCAAGAGACCCAGTACTTC. It yields the protein CSIRTVQETQYF. The chain recombines TRBV20-1 with TRBJ2-5; no clear D. This CDR3 has 12 amino acids. Germline V gene sequence: CDR1 DFQATT, CDR2 SNEGSKA (reference sequence).

Concerning this clonotype: This clone may be a read error of a much larger clone one base away. This chain links TRBV28 with TRBJ2-1; tentative D call: TRBD2 (6 bases). The germline V gene has CDR1 MDHEN and CDR2 SYDVKM. V was cut by 1 base and J by 1 base, with 14 bases left in between. There are 17 residues in the CDR3. CDR3 nucleotides: TGTGCCAGCAGTTTATACGCGAAGGAGGGATCCTACAATGAGCAGTTCTTC. Amino acids: CASSLYAKEGSYNEQFF. Using reference TRBV28 and TRBJ2-1 for the parts outside the CDR3, the full variable domain is DVKVTQSSRYLVKRTGEKVFLECVQDMDHENMFWYRQDPGLGLRLIYFSYDVKMKEKGDIPEGYSVSREKKERFSLILESASTNQTSMYLCASSLYAKEGSYNEQFFGPGTRLTVL.

This clonotype was seen at least ten times. V and J are TRBV28 and TRBJ2-5, with TRBD2 matching over 7 bases. The CDR3 runs to 16 residues. Germline V gene lookup returns CDR1 MDHEN and CDR2 SYDVKM. The V segment lost 7 bases and the J segment 4 bases; nucleotides outside the gene matches: 15. In DNA form, the CDR3 reads TGTGCCAGCAACTTCCGAGCGGGACCGGGGTTAGAGACCCAGTACTTC. Amino acids: CASNFRAGPGLETQYF.

This clonotype was recorded many times. V is TRBV12-3 or TRBV12-4 and J is TRBJ2-7; 9 bases are a match to TRBD2. The CDR3 has 14 residues. V lost 3 bases, J lost 5 bases, and 5 bases stayed unmatched. The CDR3 DNA sequence: TGTGCCAGCAGTTTGACAGCGGGAGGAAACGAGCAGTACTTC. As protein: CASSLTAGGNEQYF.

V is TRBV5-1 and J is TRBJ2-2, with 8 bases matching TRBD1. CDR3 length: 16 residues. Germline V gene sequence: CDR1 SGHRS, CDR2 YFSETQ. V was clipped by 0 bases and J by 5 bases; unmatched bases: 6. DNA of the CDR3: TGCGCCAGCAGCTTGGGGACAGGGAAATTGACCGGGGAGCTGTTTTTT. It translates to CASSLGTGKLTGELFF.

This clonotype has just a few counts. The chain employs TRBV5-1 and TRBJ2-2; no reliable D call. V was shortened by 1 base and J by 4 bases, with 11 bases between the two germline ends. Germline loops: CDR1 SGHRS, CDR2 YFSETQ. CDR3 length: 15 residues. CDR3 region: CASSLNKGPTGELFF. The CDR3 DNA reads as TGCGCCAGCAGCTTGAACAAAGGGCCCACCGGGGAGCTGTTTTTT.

Details on this clonotype: This may arise from a read error, as a much more abundant clone is one base away. The V gene is TRBV27, the J gene TRBJ1-2; 7 bases are a match to TRBD1. Per germline, CDR1 MNHEY and CDR2 SMNVEV (reference sequence). This CDR3 has 13 amino acids. The CDR3 sequence is CASSTGTVNGHTF. The CDR3 DNA is TGTGCCAGCAGCACCGGGACAGTTAATGGCCACACCTTC.

This clonotype has at least ten counts. This chain joins TRBV5-1 and TRBJ2-3, with D possibly being TRBD2 (6 bases). Germline V CDR1 and CDR2: SGHRS, YFSETQ. CDR3 length: 17 residues. The ends were cut back, 2 bases at V and 0 bases at J, with 16 bases in the middle. The CDR3 DNA is TGCGCCAGCAGCTTTATCGGGGGACGGCAAAGCACAGATACGCAGTATTTT. As protein: CASSFIGGRQSTDTQYF.

This clonotype was counted ten times or more. The V call is TRBV28, the J call TRBJ2-7; weak D call: TRBD2 (7 bases). Trimming left V 3 bases short and J 7 bases short, with 10 bases between. This CDR3 comprises 12 residues. Germline loops: CDR1 MDHEN, CDR2 SYDVKM. The CDR3 bases are TGTGCCAGCAGTTTCGGGGGGCTTGAGCAGTACTTC. It codes for CASSFGGLEQYF.

This clonotype occurred a few times. The chain links TRBV20-1 to TRBJ2-5, with 7 bases aligning to TRBD1. Looked up from germline, CDR1 is DFQATT and CDR2 is SNEGSKA (reference sequence). Losses at the gene ends were 5 bases for V and 1 base for J; bases not matched to a gene: 7. This CDR3 contains 14 residues. CDR3 amino acids: CSAPPGTVQETQYF. The CDR3, as DNA: TGCAGTGCTCCCCCCGGGACAGTCCAAGAGACCCAGTACTTC.

This clonotype was found a few times. The rearrangement links TRBV19 to TRBJ1-5; 7 bases match TRBD1. The CDR3 spans 15 residues. J gave up 3 bases and V 6 bases, and 8 bases lay outside the gene matches. Germline V gene sequence: CDR1 LNHDA, CDR2 SQIVND (reference sequence). Here the CDR3 DNA reads TGTGCCAGTAGCCTGACAGGGTCCTTCAATCAGCCCCAGCATTTT. Its protein is CASSLTGSFNQPQHF. Full variable domain (outside the CDR3, taken from reference TRBV19 and TRBJ1-5): DGGITQSPKYLFRKEGQNVTLSCEQNLNHDAMYWYRQDPGQGLRLIYYSQIVNDFQKGDIAEGYSVSREKKESFPLTVTSAQKNPTAFYLCASSLTGSFNQPQHFGDGTRLSIL.

The chain carries TRBV19 and TRBJ1-5; D gene ambiguous. This CDR3 is built from 14 residues. V lost 4 bases to trimming and J lost 7 bases, with 14 bases between them. Germline loops: CDR1 LNHDA, CDR2 SQIVND (reference sequence). The CDR3 here is CASSSEGEVQPQHF. CDR3 in DNA: TGTGCCAGTAGTAGCGAGGGAGAGGTACAGCCCCAGCATTTT.

The chain employs TRBV5-1 and TRBJ1-1; D may be TRBD1 (5 bases). V was cut by 0 bases and J by 8 bases, with 20 bases left in between. In germline, CDR1 is SGHRS, CDR2 YFSETQ. The CDR3 length is 16 residues. The CDR3 reads CASSLDGRDTLPEAFF. The CDR3 nucleotides read TGCGCCAGCAGCTTGGATGGCAGGGATACACTCCCGGAAGCTTTCTTT.

This clonotype was recorded at least ten times. This chain links TRBV30 with TRBJ1-1; unclear D gene. The CDR3 runs 13 residues. Germline values: CDR1 GTSNPN, CDR2 SVGIG (reference sequence). V lost 0 bases and J 4 bases, leaving 9 bases between the germline ends. The CDR3 sequence is CAWSVSIPTEAFF. CDR3 bases: TGTGCCTGGAGTGTTTCTATCCCCACTGAAGCTTTCTTT.

This sequence joins TRBV19 and TRBJ2-1; D is ambiguous. CDR3 length: 12 amino acids. CDR1 is LNHDA and CDR2 is SQIVND in the germline V gene (reference sequence). Trimming pared 5 bases from V and 10 bases from J, leaving 12 bases between. CDR3 DNA sequence: TGTGCCAGTAGTCCTCGCGCCCGGGAGCAGTTCTTC. This codes for CASSPRAREQFF.

The CDR3 sequence: CSANGRGPYQPQHF. In DNA form, the CDR3 reads TGCAGTGCTAACGGCAGGGGGCCTTATCAGCCCCAGCATTTT. The chain combines TRBV20-1 with TRBJ1-5; 8 nucleotides align to TRBD1. Trimming cost V 4 bases and J 5 bases; bases outside gene matches: 7. CDR3 length: 14 residues. CDR1 and CDR2 from the germline V gene are DFQATT and SNEGSKA (reference sequence).

As regards this clonotype: This may stem from a read error, because a much larger clone lies one nucleotide away. The genes are TRBV3-1 and TRBJ1-2, with D perhaps matching TRBD1 (6 bases). Germline V lookup: CDR1 LGHDT, CDR2 YNNKEL (reference sequence). The CDR3 is 14 residues long. The CDR3: CACSPGHSNYGYTF. The CDR3 DNA follows: TGTGCCTGCAGCCCGGGACACTCCAACTATGGCTACACCTTC.

This clonotype came up many times. The gene calls are TRBV20-1 and TRBJ2-5; a weak D match, TRBD2 (5 bases). The CDR3 length is 13 residues. V lost 3 bases and J 1 base, leaving 9 bases between the germline ends. CDR1 DFQATT and CDR2 SNEGSKA come from the germline V gene (reference sequence). This CDR3 reads CSASRDLQETQYF. The CDR3, as DNA: TGCAGTGCTAGTCGGGATCTCCAAGAGACCCAGTACTTC.

This clonotype was observed many times. The germline gene is not matched at one end of the junction; a read error may be the cause. The genes are TRBV7-7 and TRBJ2-1, with 7 bases fitting TRBD2. CDR3 size: 15 residues. CDR1 is SSHAT and CDR2 is FNYEAQ in the germline V gene (reference sequence). The CDR3 loop is CASSSVAGAYNEQFF. As DNA, the CDR3 is TGTGCTAGCAGCTCGGTGGCGGGAGCCTACAATGAGCAGTTCTTC.

On this clonotype: This sequence may be a read error, since a much larger clone differs from it by one base. This CDR3 is CASSWRTSEIDEQYF. CDR3 DNA sequence: TGTGCCAGCAGTTGGAGGACTAGCGAGATAGACGAGCAGTACTTC. V gene TRBV27 combines with J gene TRBJ2-7; 9 bases agree with TRBD2. The V gene end was trimmed by 4 bases and the J gene end by 5 bases; junction bases not matched to a gene: 9. Germline V gene data show CDR1 as MNHEY and CDR2 as SMNVEV (reference sequence). The CDR3 loop spans 15 amino acids.